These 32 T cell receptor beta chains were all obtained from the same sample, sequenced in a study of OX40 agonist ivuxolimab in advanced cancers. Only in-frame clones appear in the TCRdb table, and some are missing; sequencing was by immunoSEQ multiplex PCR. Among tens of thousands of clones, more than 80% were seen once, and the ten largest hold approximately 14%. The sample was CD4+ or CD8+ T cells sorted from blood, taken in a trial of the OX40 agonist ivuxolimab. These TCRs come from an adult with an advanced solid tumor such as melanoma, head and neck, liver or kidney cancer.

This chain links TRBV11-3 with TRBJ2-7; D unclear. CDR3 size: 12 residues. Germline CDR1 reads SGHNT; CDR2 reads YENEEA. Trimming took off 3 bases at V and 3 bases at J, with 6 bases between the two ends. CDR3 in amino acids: CASSLDGYEQYF. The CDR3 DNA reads TGTGCCAGCAGCTTGGACGGCTACGAGCAGTACTTC.

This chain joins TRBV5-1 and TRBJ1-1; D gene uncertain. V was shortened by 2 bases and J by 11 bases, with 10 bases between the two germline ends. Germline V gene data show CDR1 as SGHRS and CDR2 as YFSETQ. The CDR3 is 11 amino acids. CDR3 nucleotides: TGCGCCAGCAGCTTTAGAGGGTTGGCTTTCTTT. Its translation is CASSFRGLAFF.

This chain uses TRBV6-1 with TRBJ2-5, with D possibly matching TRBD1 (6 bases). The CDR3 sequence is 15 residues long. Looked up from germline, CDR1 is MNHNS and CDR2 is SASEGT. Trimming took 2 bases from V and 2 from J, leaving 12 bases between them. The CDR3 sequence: CASSEWGLEQETQYF. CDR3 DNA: TGTGCCAGCAGTGAATGGGGGCTAGAGCAAGAGACCCAGTACTTC.

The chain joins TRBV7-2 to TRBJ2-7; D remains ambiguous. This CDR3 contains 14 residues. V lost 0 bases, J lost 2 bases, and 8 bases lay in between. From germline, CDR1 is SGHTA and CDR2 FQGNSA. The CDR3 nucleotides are TGTGCCAGCAGCTTAGCACGGCCTCCCTACGAGCAGTACTTC. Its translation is CASSLARPPYEQYF.

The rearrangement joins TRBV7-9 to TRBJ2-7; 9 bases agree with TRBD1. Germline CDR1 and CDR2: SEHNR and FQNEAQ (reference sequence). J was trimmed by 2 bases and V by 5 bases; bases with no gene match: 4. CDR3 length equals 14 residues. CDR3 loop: CASSQRDRAYEQYF. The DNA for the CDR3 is TGTGCCAGCAGCCAGAGGGACAGGGCCTACGAGCAGTACTTC.

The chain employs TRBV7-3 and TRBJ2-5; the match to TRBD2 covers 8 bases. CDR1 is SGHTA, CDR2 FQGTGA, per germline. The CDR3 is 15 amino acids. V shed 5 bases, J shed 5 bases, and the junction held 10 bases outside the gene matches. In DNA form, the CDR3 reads TGTGCCAGCAGCATAAGCGGGAGTGGTTCGGAGACCCAGTACTTC. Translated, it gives CASSISGSGSETQYF.

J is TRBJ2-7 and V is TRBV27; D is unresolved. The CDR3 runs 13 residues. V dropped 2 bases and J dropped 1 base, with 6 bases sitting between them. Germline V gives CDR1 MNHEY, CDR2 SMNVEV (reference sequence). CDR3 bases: TGTGCCAGCAGTTTAGTAGGATCCTACGAGCAGTACTTC. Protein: CASSLVGSYEQYF.

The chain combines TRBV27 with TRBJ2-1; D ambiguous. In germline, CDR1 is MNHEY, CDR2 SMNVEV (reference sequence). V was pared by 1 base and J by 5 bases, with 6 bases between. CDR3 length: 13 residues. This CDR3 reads CASSLYGNNEQFF. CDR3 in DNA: TGTGCCAGCAGTTTATACGGAAACAATGAGCAGTTCTTC.

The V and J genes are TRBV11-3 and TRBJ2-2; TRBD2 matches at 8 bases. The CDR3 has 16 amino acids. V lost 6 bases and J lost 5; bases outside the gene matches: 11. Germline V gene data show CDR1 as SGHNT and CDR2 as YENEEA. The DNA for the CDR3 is TGTGCCAGCAGGGAAAGGACTAGCCTACATACCGGGGAGCTGTTTTTT. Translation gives CASRERTSLHTGELFF.

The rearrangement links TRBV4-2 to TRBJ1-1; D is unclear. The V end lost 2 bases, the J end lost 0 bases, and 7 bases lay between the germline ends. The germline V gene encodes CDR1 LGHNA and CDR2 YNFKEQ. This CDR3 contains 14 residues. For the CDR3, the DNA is TGTGCCAGCAGCCAACACAATTTGAACACTGAAGCTTTCTTT. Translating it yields CASSQHNLNTEAFF.

CDR3 sequence (DNA): TGTGCCAGCAGCGTAGGCGTAATCTCCTACGAGCAGTACTTC. As protein: CASSVGVISYEQYF. The rearrangement uses TRBV9 and TRBJ2-7; unclear D gene. Germline V CDR1 and CDR2: SGDLS, YYNGEE. The length of the CDR3 is 14 residues. The V and J ends lost 0 bases and 0 bases respectively, with 7 bases between them. Supplemented by reference TRBV9 and TRBJ2-7, the full variable domain reads DSGVTQTPKHLITATGQRVTLRCSPRSGDLSVYWYQQSLDQGLQFLIQYYNGEERAKGNILERFSAQQFPDLHSELNLSSLELGDSALYFCASSVGVISYEQYFGPGTRLTVT.

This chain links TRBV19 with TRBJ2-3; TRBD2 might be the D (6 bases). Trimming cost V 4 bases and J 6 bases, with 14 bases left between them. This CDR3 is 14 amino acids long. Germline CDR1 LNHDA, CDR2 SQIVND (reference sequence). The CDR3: CASSSGALADTQYF. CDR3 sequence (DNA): TGTGCCAGTAGTAGCGGGGCGCTCGCGGATACGCAGTATTTT.

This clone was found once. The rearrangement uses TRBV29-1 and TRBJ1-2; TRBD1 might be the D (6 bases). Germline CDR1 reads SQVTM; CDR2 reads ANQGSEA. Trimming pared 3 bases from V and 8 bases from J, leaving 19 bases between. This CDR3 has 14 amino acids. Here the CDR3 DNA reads TGCAGCGTTGAGGACTGGTCGGGGGGCGACGGCTACACCTTC. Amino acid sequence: CSVEDWSGGDGYTF. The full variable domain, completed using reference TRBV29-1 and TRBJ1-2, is SAVISQKPSRDICQRGTSLTIQCQVDSQVTMMFWYRQQPGQSLTLIATANQGSEATYESGFVIDKFPISRPNLTFSTLTVSNMSPEDSSIYLCSVEDWSGGDGYTFGSGTRLTVV.

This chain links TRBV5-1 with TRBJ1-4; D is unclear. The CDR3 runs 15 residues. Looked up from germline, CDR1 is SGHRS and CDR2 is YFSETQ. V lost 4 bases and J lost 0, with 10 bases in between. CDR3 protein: CASSIAQPTNEKLFF. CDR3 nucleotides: TGCGCCAGCAGCATCGCTCAGCCAACTAATGAAAAACTGTTTTTT.

The CDR3 region is CASSLYGGTEAFF. CDR3 nucleotide sequence: TGTGCCAGCAGTTTATACGGGGGGACTGAAGCTTTCTTT. The chain is built from TRBV27 and TRBJ1-1; TRBD1 might be the D (5 bases). The CDR3 consists of 13 residues. Trimming removed 1 base from V and 5 bases from J, with 8 bases in between. Germline assignment: CDR1 MNHEY and CDR2 SMNVEV (reference sequence).

The chain's CDR3 is CASGSLGAHTEAFF. CDR3 coding DNA: TGTGCCAGCGGCTCCCTGGGCGCGCACACTGAAGCTTTCTTT. The chain couples TRBV6-1 to TRBJ1-1; no definite D call. Trimming shortened V by 8 bases and J by 3 bases, and 16 bases separated the two germline ends. This CDR3 has 14 residues. Germline CDR1 MNHNS, CDR2 SASEGT.

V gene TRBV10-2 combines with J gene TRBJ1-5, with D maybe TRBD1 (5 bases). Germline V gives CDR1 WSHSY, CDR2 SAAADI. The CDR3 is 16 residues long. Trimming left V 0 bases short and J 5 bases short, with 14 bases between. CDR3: CASSESTAGIHQPQHF. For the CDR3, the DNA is TGCGCCAGCAGTGAGTCGACGGCAGGGATTCATCAGCCCCAGCATTTT.

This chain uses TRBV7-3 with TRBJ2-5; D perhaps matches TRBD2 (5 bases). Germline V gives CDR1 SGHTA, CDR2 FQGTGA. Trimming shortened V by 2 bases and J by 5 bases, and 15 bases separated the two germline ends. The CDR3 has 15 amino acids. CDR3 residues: CASSLLAGVGETQYF. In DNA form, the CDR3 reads TGTGCCAGCAGCTTACTAGCTGGGGTAGGGGAGACCCAGTACTTC.

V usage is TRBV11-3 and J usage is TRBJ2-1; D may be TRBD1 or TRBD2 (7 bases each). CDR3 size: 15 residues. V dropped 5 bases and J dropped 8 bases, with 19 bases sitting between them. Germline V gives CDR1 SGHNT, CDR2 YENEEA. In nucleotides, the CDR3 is TGTGCCAGCAGCCCCACGGGGGGACAGCTCGATGAGCAGTTCTTC. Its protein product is CASSPTGGQLDEQFF.

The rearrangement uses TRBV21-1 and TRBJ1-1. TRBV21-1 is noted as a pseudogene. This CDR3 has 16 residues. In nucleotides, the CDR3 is TGTGCCAGCAGCAAAGCGGCACGGAACATGAACACTGAAGCTTTCTTT. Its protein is CASSKAARNMNTEAFF.

The DNA of the CDR3 is TGTGCCAGCAGCCCCCGGGACAGGGGGACCTACGAGCAGTACTTC. Translating gives CASSPRDRGTYEQYF. The V call is TRBV7-9, the J call TRBJ2-7; 11 positions agree with TRBD1. This CDR3 comprises 15 residues. With 5 bases clipped from V and 2 bases from J, the junction kept 5 bases outside the gene matches. In germline, CDR1 is SEHNR, CDR2 FQNEAQ (reference sequence).

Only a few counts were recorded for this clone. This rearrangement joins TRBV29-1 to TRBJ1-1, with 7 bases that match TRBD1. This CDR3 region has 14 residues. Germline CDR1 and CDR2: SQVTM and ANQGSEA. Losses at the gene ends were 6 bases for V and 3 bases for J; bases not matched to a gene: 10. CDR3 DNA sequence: TGCAGCGTAGTAACAGGGGAAGAACACACTGAAGCTTTCTTT. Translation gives CSVVTGEEHTEAFF.

The CDR3 sequence is CASSGNRVYEQYF. Here the CDR3 DNA reads TGTGCCAGCAGCGGAAACAGGGTTTACGAGCAGTACTTC. The V call is TRBV9, the J call TRBJ2-7, with D tentatively TRBD1 (6 bases). The germline CDR1 and CDR2 sequences are SGDLS and YYNGEE. The length of the CDR3 is 13 residues. The V end was cut by 3 bases, the J end by 4 bases, with 11 bases between.

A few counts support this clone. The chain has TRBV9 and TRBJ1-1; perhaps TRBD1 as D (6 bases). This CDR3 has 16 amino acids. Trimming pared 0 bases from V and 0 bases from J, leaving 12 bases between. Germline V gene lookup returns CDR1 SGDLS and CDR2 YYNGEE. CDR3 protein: CASSVEQGCVNTEAFF. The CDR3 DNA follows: TGTGCCAGCAGCGTAGAACAGGGCTGCGTGAACACTGAAGCTTTCTTT. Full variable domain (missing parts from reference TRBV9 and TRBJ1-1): DSGVTQTPKHLITATGQRVTLRCSPRSGDLSVYWYQQSLDQGLQFLIQYYNGEERAKGNILERFSAQQFPDLHSELNLSSLELGDSALYFCASSVEQGCVNTEAFFGQGTRLTVV.

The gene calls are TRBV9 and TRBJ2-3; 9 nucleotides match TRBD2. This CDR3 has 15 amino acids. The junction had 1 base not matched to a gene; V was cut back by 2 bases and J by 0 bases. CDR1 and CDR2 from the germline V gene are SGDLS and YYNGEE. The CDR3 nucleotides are TGTGCCAGCAGCGTTACTAGCGGGAGCACAGATACGCAGTATTTT. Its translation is CASSVTSGSTDTQYF.

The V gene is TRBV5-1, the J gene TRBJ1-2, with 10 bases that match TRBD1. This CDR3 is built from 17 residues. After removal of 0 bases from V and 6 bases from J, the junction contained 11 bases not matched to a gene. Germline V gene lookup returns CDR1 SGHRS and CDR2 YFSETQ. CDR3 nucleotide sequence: TGCGCCAGCAGCTTGGTACCCTCCGGACAGGGGGGTCATGGCTACACCTTC. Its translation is CASSLVPSGQGGHGYTF.

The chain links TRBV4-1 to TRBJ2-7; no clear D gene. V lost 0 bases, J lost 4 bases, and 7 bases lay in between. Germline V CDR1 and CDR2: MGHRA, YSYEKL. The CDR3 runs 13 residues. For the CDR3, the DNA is TGCGCCAGCAGCCAAGATCACAGTTACGAGCAGTACTTC. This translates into CASSQDHSYEQYF.

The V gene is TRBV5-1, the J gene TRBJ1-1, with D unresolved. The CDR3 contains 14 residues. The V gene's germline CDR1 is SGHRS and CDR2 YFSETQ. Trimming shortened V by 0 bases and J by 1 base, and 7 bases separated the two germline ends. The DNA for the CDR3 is TGCGCCAGCAGCTTGGTCGGACCGAACACTGAAGCTTTCTTT. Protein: CASSLVGPNTEAFF.

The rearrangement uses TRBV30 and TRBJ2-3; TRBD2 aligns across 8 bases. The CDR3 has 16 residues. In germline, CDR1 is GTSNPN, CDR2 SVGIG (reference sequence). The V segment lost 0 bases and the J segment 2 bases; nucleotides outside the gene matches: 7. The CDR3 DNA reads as TGTGCCTGGAGTGTGGGAGCGGGGGTCTTCACAGATACGCAGTATTTT. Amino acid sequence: CAWSVGAGVFTDTQYF.

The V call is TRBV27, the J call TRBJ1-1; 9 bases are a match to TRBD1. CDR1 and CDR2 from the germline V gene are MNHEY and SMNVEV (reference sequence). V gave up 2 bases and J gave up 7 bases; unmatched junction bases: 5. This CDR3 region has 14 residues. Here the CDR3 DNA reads TGTGCCAGCAGTTTACAGACAGGGGGGAATGAAGCTTTCTTT. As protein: CASSLQTGGNEAFF.

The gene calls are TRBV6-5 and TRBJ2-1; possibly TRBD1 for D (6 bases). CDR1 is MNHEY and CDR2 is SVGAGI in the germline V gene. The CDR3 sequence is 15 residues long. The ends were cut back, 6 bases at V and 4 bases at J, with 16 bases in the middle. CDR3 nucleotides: TGTGCCAGCAGCCCAGGACAGTCCCCTTACAATGAGCAGTTCTTC. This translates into CASSPGQSPYNEQFF.

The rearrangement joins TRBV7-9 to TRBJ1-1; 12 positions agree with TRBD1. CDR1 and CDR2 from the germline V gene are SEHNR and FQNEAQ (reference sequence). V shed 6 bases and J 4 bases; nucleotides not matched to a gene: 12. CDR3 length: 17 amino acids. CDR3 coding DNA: TGTGCCAGCAGTCCCCCGGGACAGGGGGCGCCGGGCACTGAAGCTTTCTTT. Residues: CASSPPGQGAPGTEAFF.